This is a list of T cell receptor beta chains from one sample in a study of human T cells and chemical hapten exposure. TCRdb passed the RACE reads through MiXCR, listing each CDR3 protein once. Among about 99,000 distinct CDR3 sequences listed, around an eighth were seen once. The material was whole blood, obtained in connection with sensitization to the hapten diphenylcyclopropenone (DPC). These receptors were collected from a woman between 40 and 55 years old with alopecia areata. Some clones in this sample may be carry-over from other donors' samples. The conserved cysteine and the conserved F or W are not part of the CDR3 here. A D gene is named only where the DNA matches it firmly.

v_gene	d_gene	j_gene	CDR3aa
TRBV6-7	NA	TRBJ2-2	ASSYSGEPSNTGELC
TRBV20-1	NA	TRBJ1-6	SAPRGDNSPLH
TRBV11-2	NA	TRBJ2-2	ASSPPGRTGELF
TRBV29-1	TRBD1	TRBJ2-1	SMGQISYNEQF
TRBV4-2	TRBD2	TRBJ2-1	ASSPTTSGRYNEQF
TRBV28	NA	TRBJ2-7	ASSLVGYEQY
TRBV6-2/TRBV6-3	NA	TRBJ1-1	ASSYLLGRTEAF
TRBV7-9	TRBD2	TRBJ2-7	ASSWTSAEQY
TRBV11-1	NA	TRBJ2-2	ASSSDGTGELF
TRBV28	TRBD1	TRBJ1-1	ASSLGQGARAF
TRBV27	NA	TRBJ1-2	ASSPHQSNGYT
TRBV7-2	NA	TRBJ1-3	ASSYSGNTIY
TRBV28	TRBD1	TRBJ2-1	ASSLEFPGQGMNEQF
TRBV13	TRBD1	TRBJ1-2	ASSPGQAAYGYT
TRBV7-3	NA	TRBJ2-1	ASSSTGTDEQF
TRBV2	NA	TRBJ1-4	ASTRTRATNEKLF
TRBV29-1	TRBD1	TRBJ2-7	SVVGTGRFYEQY
TRBV5-3	TRBD2	TRBJ2-3	ARGTMGLLAGGNGADTQY
TRBV7-9	TRBD2	TRBJ2-2	ASSLDRLAGAGELF
TRBV4-2	TRBD2	TRBJ2-4	ASSQFGLAGGPRLVAKNIQY
TRBV7-9	TRBD1	TRBJ2-5	ASSSISGGPETQY
TRBV19	NA	TRBJ2-1	ASSIVRGDEQF
TRBV18	NA	TRBJ1-5	ASSPTGAEPQH
TRBV11-3	NA	TRBJ2-3	ASSRLGANTQY
TRBV29-1	NA	TRBJ2-7	SVEELGGSYEQY
TRBV2	TRBD1	TRBJ1-6	ASSERGQDSNSPLH
TRBV27	NA	TRBJ1-1	ASSMKQGRGTEAF
TRBV6-4	TRBD1	TRBJ2-6	ASSDSGQGSFSGANVLT
TRBV19	NA	TRBJ2-1	ASSIPRGTEQF
TRBV18	NA	TRBJ2-7	ASSPYTEYEQY
TRBV28	TRBD1	TRBJ1-5	ASRKTGFVQPQH
TRBV11-3	NA	TRBJ1-1	ASSLGMGTEAF
TRBV5-4	NA	TRBJ2-3	ASSSIGGTDTQY
TRBV3-1	NA	TRBJ1-1	ASSQGPVNTEAF
TRBV6-2/TRBV6-3	NA	TRBJ1-1	ASSYSIEGTEAF
TRBV3-1	NA	TRBJ1-1	ASSQQRNTEAF
TRBV7-9	NA	TRBJ1-1	ASSPADRVTEAF
TRBV3-1	NA	TRBJ2-2	ASSQVRINTGELF
TRBV20-1	TRBD2	TRBJ2-7	SAPGTNSYEQY
TRBV14	NA	TRBJ1-1	ASSPRTGPGEAF
TRBV2	NA	TRBJ2-3	ASSKSDTQY
TRBV5-4	NA	TRBJ2-2	ASSPIQNTGELF
TRBV6-1	NA	TRBJ1-2	ASRHERGSWGYT
TRBV11-2	TRBD2	TRBJ2-4	ASSARLAGEGIQY
TRBV21-1	NA	TRBJ1-5	ASRRTGYQPQH
TRBV28	NA	TRBJ1-1	ASLARGTEAF
TRBV2	NA	TRBJ2-1	ASRENEQF
TRBV7-2	NA	TRBJ1-1	ASSLAGRATEAF